These 15 T cell receptor beta chains came from one sample sequenced in a study of T cells in Graves' hyperthyroidism and ophthalmopathy. RNA transcripts provided the source from which TCR beta CDR3 regions were amplified. During a first-round RT-PCR of the TCR CDR3, the HTBI primer set was used. One entry per CDR3 protein results from TCRdb running MiXCR on the multiplex PCR reads. The data contain about 360,000 distinct CDR3 sequences, 13% of them singletons. The sequenced sample was blood. Receptors were obtained from a woman between 18 and 30 years old with Graves' hyperthyroidism.

This clonotype appeared many times. V usage is TRBV18 and J usage is TRBJ2-7; D ambiguous. The V gene's germline CDR1 is KGHSH and CDR2 LQKENI. The V gene lost 0 bases and the J gene lost 6 bases, with 15 bases spanning the gap. This CDR3 region has 15 residues. CDR3 sequence reads: CASSPPAGPGGEQYF. DNA for the CDR3: TGTGCCAGCTCACCACCGGCCGGACCGGGCGGCGAGCAGTACTTC.

The chain uses TRBV9 and TRBJ2-2; D is possibly TRBD1 or TRBD2 (6 bases each). CDR3 size: 19 residues. V lost 0 bases and J 5 bases, leaving 23 bases between the germline ends. CDR1 is SGDLS and CDR2 is YYNGEE in the germline V gene. The CDR3, as DNA: TGTGCCAGCAGCGTAGTGAAGGGGGACTCTCAATCTATAACCGGGGAGCTGTTTTTT. This encodes CASSVVKGDSQSITGELFF.

The gene calls are TRBV20-1 and TRBJ2-3; TRBD2 aligns across 10 bases. This CDR3 contains 14 residues. Germline loops: CDR1 DFQATT, CDR2 SNEGSKA (reference sequence). Unmatched junction bases numbered 3, after V lost 4 bases and J lost 2 bases. In DNA form, the CDR3 reads TGCAGTGCTATAGGACTAGCGGTCACAGATACGCAGTATTTT. Translation gives CSAIGLAVTDTQYF.

This clonotype appeared many times. V gene TRBV6-5 combines with J gene TRBJ1-6; D perhaps matches TRBD1 (5 bases). Germline V gene sequence: CDR1 MNHEY, CDR2 SVGAGI. Deletions cut 0 bases from V and 5 bases from J, with 8 bases between. CDR3 size: 15 residues. DNA of the CDR3: TGTGCCAGCAGTTACTCCAGGGCTGATAATTCACCCCTCCACTTT. Translation gives CASSYSRADNSPLHF.

This clonotype occurred many times. The chain uses TRBV27 and TRBJ1-6, with 9 bases that match TRBD1. Germline values: CDR1 MNHEY, CDR2 SMNVEV (reference sequence). The CDR3 is made up of 15 amino acids. The V gene end was trimmed by 6 bases and the J gene end by 8 bases; junction bases not matched to a gene: 8. The CDR3 loop reads CASSLQQGADSPLHF. In DNA, the CDR3 is TGTGCCAGCAGCCTACAACAGGGGGCGGATTCACCCCTCCACTTT.

V is TRBV19 and J is TRBJ1-1; tentatively, D is TRBD1 (6 bases). Trimming removed 6 bases at V and 7 bases at J, with 24 bases between. The CDR3 spans 16 residues. From germline, CDR1 is LNHDA and CDR2 SQIVND (reference sequence). The CDR3 bases are TGTGCCAGTAGGGCACTGGGCGGGGGGCTTTTGAATGAAGCTTTCTTT. Translation gives CASRALGGGLLNEAFF.

This clonotype was seen only a few times. A read error is possible here, since a much larger clone lies one base away. The CDR3 sequence is CASSTLTGGTKTGELSF. In nucleotides, the CDR3 is TGTGCCAGCAGTACCCTGACAGGGGGTACGAAAACCGGGGAGCTGTCTTTT. The chain has TRBV12-3 or TRBV12-4 and TRBJ2-2, with 9 bases that match TRBD1. The CDR3 runs to 17 residues.

This clonotype has at least ten counts. The V gene is TRBV14, the J gene TRBJ1-2; D might be TRBD1 (5 bases). Looked up from germline, CDR1 is SGHDN and CDR2 is FVKESK. The CDR3 runs to 16 residues. The V end was cut by 4 bases, the J end by 4 bases, with 19 bases between. Here the CDR3 DNA reads TGTGCCAGCAGCCCCGCGCCGGGACGTAAACTCTATGGCTACACCTTC. Amino acids: CASSPAPGRKLYGYTF. Using reference TRBV14 and TRBJ1-2 for the parts outside the CDR3, the full variable domain is EAGVTQFPSHSVIEKGQTVTLRCDPISGHDNLYWYRRVMGKEIKFLLHFVKESKQDESGMPNNRFLAERTGGTYSTLKVQPAELEDSGVYFCASSPAPGRKLYGYTFGSGTRLTVV.

This clonotype was recorded at least ten times. The rearrangement uses TRBV28 and TRBJ1-5; tentative D call: TRBD1 (5 bases). The CDR3 spans 15 residues. V lost 4 bases to trimming and J lost 6 bases, with 16 bases between them. Germline V lookup: CDR1 MDHEN, CDR2 SYDVKM. This CDR3 reads CASSYSQGTGQPQHF. As DNA, the CDR3 is TGTGCCAGCAGTTATTCCCAGGGAACAGGTCAGCCCCAGCATTTT.

Comment on this clonotype: This clone may be a read error of a much larger clone one base away. The missing conserved phenylalanine or tryptophan at the end of this CDR3 makes a read error likely. The chain combines TRBV5-1 with TRBJ2-1; D possibly uses TRBD1 or TRBD2 (6 bases each). The germline V gene encodes CDR1 SGHRS and CDR2 YFSETQ. V was shortened by 0 bases and J by 9 bases, with 16 bases between the two germline ends. This CDR3 region has 15 residues. The CDR3 sequence is CASSLATGALGEQFL. CDR3 in DNA: TGCGCCAGCAGCTTGGCGACGGGGGCTCTTGGTGAGCAGTTCTTA.

The V and J genes are TRBV27 and TRBJ1-2; D remains unclear. CDR1 and CDR2 from the germline V gene are MNHEY and SMNVEV (reference sequence). This CDR3 comprises 14 residues. V shed 3 bases and J shed 0 bases, with 8 bases lying between them. CDR3 amino acids: CASSFELSNYGYTF. The DNA for the CDR3 is TGTGCCAGCAGTTTTGAGCTATCTAACTATGGCTACACCTTC.

This clonotype was counted many times. CDR3 sequence reads: CSAYAAGGPQETQYF. In DNA, the CDR3 is TGCAGTGCTTACGCGGCAGGGGGCCCCCAAGAGACCCAGTACTTC. This sequence joins TRBV20-1 and TRBJ2-5, with 8 bases that match TRBD1. V lost 5 bases, J lost 1 base, and 9 bases stayed unmatched. The CDR3 runs 15 residues. Germline values: CDR1 DFQATT, CDR2 SNEGSKA (reference sequence).

The table lists this clonotype with many counts. For the CDR3, the DNA is TGTGCCAGCAGCCAGTATAATCAGGGAGGAGACAATGAGCAGTTCTTC. This encodes CASSQYNQGGDNEQFF. V gene TRBV3-1 combines with J gene TRBJ2-1; TRBD2 might be the D (6 bases). This CDR3 is built from 16 residues. Between the trimmed V and J ends, which lost 3 bases and 5 bases, there was a span of 17 bases. Germline values: CDR1 LGHDT, CDR2 YNNKEL (reference sequence).

At least ten counts were recorded for this clonotype. The J gene is TRBJ2-7, the V gene TRBV7-9; 8 bases are shared with TRBD1. The CDR3 spans 13 residues. Trimming at V came to 5 bases and at J to 5 bases, leaving 5 bases not matched to a gene. Germline values: CDR1 SEHNR, CDR2 FQNEAQ (reference sequence). CDR3 loop: CASSPQGADEQYF. Written as DNA, the CDR3 is TGTGCCAGCAGCCCCCAGGGGGCTGACGAGCAGTACTTC.

This clonotype was seen ten or more times. The chain is built from TRBV20-1 and TRBJ2-1; TRBD2 matches 7 bases. CDR3 length equals 15 residues. Trimming removed 4 bases from V and 4 bases from J; junction bases left unmatched: 10. Germline CDR1 DFQATT, CDR2 SNEGSKA (reference sequence). The CDR3 DNA sequence: TGCAGTGCTACAGAGGTCCAGCGGGATTACAATGAGCAGTTCTTC. Protein product: CSATEVQRDYNEQFF.